Following are 21 T cell receptor beta chains from one sample sequenced in a study of T cell responses to AZD1222 COVID-19 vaccine. The data were produced by immunoSEQ multiplex PCR, yet TCRdb's version contains in-frame clones alone and is incomplete. The sample has approximately 100,000 clones, less than 85% seen once. Sequencing was performed on peripheral blood, taken 28 days after the second AZD1222 dose. The source of these receptors is an adult who received the AZD1222 COVID-19 vaccine.

The chain is built from TRBV6-5 and TRBJ1-2, with 9 nucleotides matching TRBD1. The CDR3 runs 13 residues. The V gene end was trimmed by 6 bases and the J gene end by 7 bases; junction bases not matched to a gene: 6. Germline V CDR1 and CDR2: MNHEY, SVGAGI. The CDR3, as DNA: TGTGCCAGCAGGTTGTACAGGGGGCCTGGCTACACCTTC. Its protein product is CASRLYRGPGYTF.

The chain uses TRBV12-3 or TRBV12-4 and TRBJ2-5, with TRBD1 identical over 8 bases. Trimming at V came to 5 bases and at J to 5 bases, leaving 1 base not matched to a gene. CDR3 size: 12 residues. This CDR3 reads CASSRQGETQYF. The CDR3 nucleotides are TGTGCCAGCAGTAGACAGGGGGAGACCCAGTACTTC.

For this clone: At one end the junction does not follow the germline gene, possibly because of a read error. The rearrangement joins TRBV2 to TRBJ1-1; TRBD1 agrees at 7 bases. CDR3 length: 14 amino acids. CDR1 SNHLY and CDR2 FYNNEI come from the germline V gene. The CDR3 loop is CAGRQGIKNTEAFF. The CDR3 nucleotides read TGTGCCGGCAGACAGGGCATCAAGAACACTGAAGCTTTCTTT.

The chain combines TRBV6-1 with TRBJ1-6; D ambiguous. Looked up from germline, CDR1 is MNHNS and CDR2 is SASEGT. V lost 2 bases, J lost 7 bases, and 9 bases lay in between. The CDR3 spans 14 residues. CDR3 nucleotide sequence: TGTGCCAGCAGTGAATCTCGGGCCAATTCACCCCTCCACTTT. It encodes CASSESRANSPLHF.

This clone has only a few counts. This chain links TRBV7-9 with TRBJ1-1, with D unclear. V lost 2 bases to trimming and J lost 4 bases, with 8 bases between them. This CDR3 has 13 amino acids. CDR1 is SEHNR, CDR2 FQNEAQ, per germline (reference sequence). The CDR3 region is CASSLWEGTEAFF. Here the CDR3 DNA reads TGTGCCAGCAGCTTATGGGAGGGCACTGAAGCTTTCTTT.

The V call is TRBV29-1, the J call TRBJ2-1; tentatively, D is TRBD2 (5 bases). CDR1 and CDR2 from the germline V gene are SQVTM and ANQGSEA. The CDR3 spans 10 residues. Trimming took 4 bases from V and 10 from J, leaving 8 bases between them. The CDR3 loop reads CSVGPGEQFF. CDR3 nucleotide sequence: TGCAGCGTTGGTCCGGGAGAGCAGTTCTTC.

This chain links TRBV15 with TRBJ1-1; D is perhaps TRBD1 (5 bases). CDR1 and CDR2 from the germline V gene are LNHNV and YYDKDF (reference sequence). CDR3 length: 14 residues. The V and J ends lost 0 bases and 8 bases respectively, with 13 bases between them. For the CDR3, the DNA is TGTGCCACCAGCAGAGACTTCTCCGACAGAGAAGCTTTCTTT. Its translation is CATSRDFSDREAFF.

This rearrangement joins TRBV5-6 to TRBJ1-1; TRBD1 might be the D (5 bases). The germline V gene encodes CDR1 SGHDT and CDR2 YYEEEE. CDR3 length equals 15 residues. Trimming pared 4 bases from V and 5 bases from J, leaving 18 bases between. The CDR3 protein is CASSRPGTAGTEAFF. The CDR3 DNA reads TGTGCCAGCAGCAGGCCGGGGACGGCTGGGACTGAAGCTTTCTTT.

Only a few counts were recorded for this clone. The chain employs TRBV10-3 and TRBJ2-2, with TRBD1 matching over 8 bases. Trimming removed 10 bases from V and 1 base from J; junction bases left unmatched: 8. Germline CDR1 and CDR2: ENHRY and SYGVKD. The length of the CDR3 is 15 residues. The CDR3, as DNA: TGTGCCACAAAAGGACAGGGTCTGAACACCGGGGAGCTGTTTTTT. As protein: CATKGQGLNTGELFF.

The chain is built from TRBV5-8 and TRBJ1-3; no clear D gene. Trimming left V 9 bases short and J 2 bases short, with 12 bases between. CDR1 and CDR2 from the germline V gene are SGHTS and YDEGEE. The CDR3 totals 13 residues. Here the CDR3 DNA reads TGTGCCACCCAGCTAAGGGCTGGAAACACCATATATTTT. Translated, it gives CATQLRAGNTIYF.

The chain carries TRBV28 and TRBJ1-5; D remains ambiguous. Trimming removed 5 bases at V and 10 bases at J, with 27 bases between. The length of the CDR3 is 17 residues. CDR1 is MDHEN, CDR2 SYDVKM, per germline. In nucleotides, the CDR3 is TGTGCCAGCAGTCCCCCTAAAGGGCAGGTGCTATTTCGACCCCAGCATTTT. Translated: CASSPPKGQVLFRPQHF.

The sample holds one count of this clone. The rearrangement uses TRBV7-6 and TRBJ2-1, with 11 bases that match TRBD2. Germline V gives CDR1 SGHVS, CDR2 FNYEAQ. After removal of 6 bases from V and 2 bases from J, the junction contained 6 bases not matched to a gene. The CDR3 has 16 amino acids. CDR3 bases: TGTGCCAGCAGTCTGACTAGCGGGGTAGCCTACAATGAGCAGTTCTTC. Its translation is CASSLTSGVAYNEQFF.

This rearrangement joins TRBV5-5 to TRBJ2-5; D is ambiguous. The CDR3 runs to 14 residues. Germline V CDR1 and CDR2: SGHKS, YYEKEE (reference sequence). V dropped 0 bases and J dropped 4 bases, with 10 bases sitting between them. CDR3 amino acids: CASSLGPATETQYF. In DNA form, the CDR3 reads TGTGCCAGCAGCTTGGGGCCAGCCACAGAGACCCAGTACTTC. Based on the CDR3 plus reference TRBV5-5 and TRBJ2-5, the full variable domain is DAGVTQSPTHLIKTRGQQVTLRCSPISGHKSVSWYQQVLGQGPQFIFQYYEKEERGRGNFPDRFSARQFPNYSSELNVNALLLGDSALYLCASSLGPATETQYFGPGTRLLVL.

The chain recombines TRBV7-9 with TRBJ2-2, with a weak D call TRBD2 (6 bases). Trimming removed 10 bases at V and 3 bases at J, with 27 bases between. CDR1 is SEHNR and CDR2 is FQNEAQ in the germline V gene (reference sequence). The CDR3 sequence is 18 residues long. CDR3: CATPTGSGLRDDTGELFF. The DNA for the CDR3 is TGTGCCACTCCCACGGGTAGCGGACTACGCGACGACACCGGGGAGCTGTTTTTT.

This chain uses TRBV5-1 with TRBJ1-3; perhaps TRBD1 as D (5 bases). V was clipped by 4 bases and J by 0 bases, with 17 bases between them. This CDR3 is built from 17 residues. Germline-derived CDR1 and CDR2 are SGHRS and YFSETQ. For the CDR3, the DNA is TGCGCCAGCAGCAATGGTGGCGGGACTCGCTCTGGAAACACCATATATTTT. Its translation is CASSNGGGTRSGNTIYF.

The rearrangement uses TRBV13 and TRBJ2-3, with 8 bases identical to TRBD2. CDR1 is PRHDT, CDR2 FYEKMQ, per germline (reference sequence). The junction had 5 bases not matched to a gene; V was cut back by 6 bases and J by 3 bases. This CDR3 spans 14 amino acids. In DNA, the CDR3 is TGTGCCAGCAGGTTTAGCGGGATAACAGATACGCAGTATTTT. It translates to CASRFSGITDTQYF.

This chain uses TRBV19 with TRBJ2-1; D perhaps matches TRBD2 (6 bases). The CDR3 covers 14 residues. Germline assignment: CDR1 LNHDA and CDR2 SQIVND (reference sequence). Between the trimmed V and J ends, which lost 5 bases and 7 bases, there was a span of 15 bases. CDR3 sequence reads: CASSPDYPRNEQFF. In nucleotides, the CDR3 is TGTGCCAGTAGTCCGGACTACCCGAGAAATGAGCAGTTCTTC.

The rearrangement joins TRBV19 to TRBJ2-3; D tentatively fits TRBD1 or TRBD2 (6 bases each). Germline CDR1 is LNHDA and CDR2 is SQIVND (reference sequence). The germline V and J ends were trimmed by 5 bases and 4 bases, with 19 bases remaining between them. The CDR3 totals 16 residues. In DNA form, the CDR3 reads TGTGCCAGTAGTGGGGTACAGGGAGGTATGGCAGATACGCAGTATTTT. This encodes CASSGVQGGMADTQYF. The full variable domain, rest sourced from reference TRBV19 and TRBJ2-3, is DGGITQSPKYLFRKEGQNVTLSCEQNLNHDAMYWYRQDPGQGLRLIYYSQIVNDFQKGDIAEGYSVSREKKESFPLTVTSAQKNPTAFYLCASSGVQGGMADTQYFGPGTRLTVL.

The chain recombines TRBV28 with TRBJ2-7; D possibly corresponds to TRBD2 (5 bases). Trimming left V 3 bases short and J 3 bases short, with 21 bases between. The CDR3 runs 17 residues. CDR1 MDHEN and CDR2 SYDVKM come from the germline V gene. The CDR3 loop reads CASSLVSAGRDNYEQYF. In nucleotides, the CDR3 is TGTGCCAGCAGTTTGGTTAGCGCCGGCCGGGATAACTACGAGCAGTACTTC. The variable domain in full, completed from reference TRBV28 and TRBJ2-7, reads DVKVTQSSRYLVKRTGEKVFLECVQDMDHENMFWYRQDPGLGLRLIYFSYDVKMKEKGDIPEGYSVSREKKERFSLILESASTNQTSMYLCASSLVSAGRDNYEQYFGPGTRLTVT.

This clone was recorded only once. The chain recombines TRBV6-2 or TRBV6-3 with TRBJ1-1; 7 nucleotides line up with TRBD1. CDR1 and CDR2 (germline): MNHEY, SVGEGT. The CDR3 spans 15 residues. V lost 5 bases to trimming and J lost 1 base; unmatched junction nucleotides: 7. The CDR3 nucleotides are TGTGCCAGCAGTAACCCAGGGGGACCGAACACTGAAGCTTTCTTT. Protein: CASSNPGGPNTEAFF.

The chain combines TRBV18 with TRBJ1-2, with TRBD1 as a possible D gene (6 bases). With 1 base removed from V and 5 bases from J, the gap between germline ends came to 14 bases. CDR1 KGHSH and CDR2 LQKENI come from the germline V gene. The length of the CDR3 is 15 residues. CDR3 residues: CASSPLEGGSYGYTF. The CDR3 DNA follows: TGTGCCAGCTCACCACTAGAGGGGGGATCTTATGGCTACACCTTC.